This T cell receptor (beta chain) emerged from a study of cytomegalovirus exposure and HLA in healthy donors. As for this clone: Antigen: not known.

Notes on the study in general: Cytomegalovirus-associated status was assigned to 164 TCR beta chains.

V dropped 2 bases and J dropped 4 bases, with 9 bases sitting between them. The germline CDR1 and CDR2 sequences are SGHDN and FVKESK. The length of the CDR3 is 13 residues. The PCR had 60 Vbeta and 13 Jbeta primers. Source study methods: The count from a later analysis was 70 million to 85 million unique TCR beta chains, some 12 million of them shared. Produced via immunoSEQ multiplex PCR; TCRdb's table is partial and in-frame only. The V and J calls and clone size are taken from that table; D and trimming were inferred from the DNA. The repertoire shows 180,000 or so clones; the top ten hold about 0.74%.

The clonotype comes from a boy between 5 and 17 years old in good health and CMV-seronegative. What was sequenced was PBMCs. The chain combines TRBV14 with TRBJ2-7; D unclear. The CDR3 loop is CASSQIAEYEQYF. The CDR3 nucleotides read TGTGCCAGCAGCCAAATAGCTGAATACGAGCAGTACTTC. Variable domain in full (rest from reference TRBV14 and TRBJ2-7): EAGVTQFPSHSVIEKGQTVTLRCDPISGHDNLYWYRRVMGKEIKFLLHFVKESKQDESGMPNNRFLAERTGGTYSTLKVQPAELEDSGVYFCASSQIAEYEQYFGPGTRLTVT.